By frequency in the sample, the clone carrying this T cell receptor beta chain is medium-sized. The antigen is not known. The data are from a study of OX40 agonist ivuxolimab in advanced cancers. Study details: The patients' treatment was ivuxolimab, an agonistic anti-OX40 (CD134) antibody. Study outcomes and limitations: The 0.1-3.0 mg/kg partial responders had among the lowest clonal expansion.

Using immunoSEQ multiplex PCR, the repertoire was profiled, and TCRdb retains in-frame clones only, with some absent. The sample includes approximately 13,000 clones, over 75% of them seen just once. From germline, CDR1 is SGHDT and CDR2 YYEEEE. V lost 3 bases, J lost 2 bases, and 7 bases stayed unmatched. The CDR3 runs to 16 residues. The sample was CD4+ or CD8+ T cells sorted from blood, taken in a trial of the OX40 agonist ivuxolimab. This receptor was taken from an adult with an advanced solid tumor such as melanoma, head and neck, liver or kidney cancer. The chain employs TRBV5-6 and TRBJ1-5; 8 bases map to TRBD1. CDR3 DNA sequence: TGTGCCAGCAGCTCACGGACAGGGCCGGGCAATCAGCCCCAGCATTTT. Protein sequence: CASSSRTGPGNQPQHF.